This TCR beta chain was obtained from a study of T cell changes during pregnancy in multiple sclerosis (dated by TCRdb to the late 2010s). In the study overall: The study looked at changes in the T cell repertoire across pregnancy in women with multiple sclerosis.

V is reduced by 2 bases and J by 1 base, leaving a spacing of 6 bases between them. According to the germline V gene, CDR1 reads MNHNS and CDR2 reads SASEGT. The CDR3 numbers 15 residues from cysteine through phenylalanine. The kept DNA is CDR3 alone, 45 bases in frame from the first base. Libraries were built with the immunoSEQ multiplex PCR assay. Drawn from immuneACCESS, this table holds only the in-frame rearrangements with V and J called that TCRdb kept. Clones are partly lost; checked studies trace under half to an unresolved V gene and leave the rest unexplained. The table for this sample lists 45,000 to 60,000 clones; 80% to 95% of them were counted only once. Roughly 0.6% of the sample lies in the top ten. Turning to this clone: The antigen it binds to is not known. The input lacks base qualities; no much larger clone sits a single base away.

The chain joins TRBV6-1 to TRBJ2-6, with a tentative D gene TRBD1 over 5 matching bases. The starting material was CD4+ T cells from peripheral blood mononuclear cells, obtained after pregnancy. This receptor was identified in a female donor in good health, enrolled as a control in a pregnancy study. The DNA sequence follows: TGTGCCAGCAGTGAAAAGGGGTCTGGGGCCAACGTCCTGACTTTC. Its protein reads: CASSEKGSGANVLTF.